This entry describes one T cell receptor (beta chain). Per the original methods: Estimation of nucleated cell counts was performed using reference gene primer amplification. The table came from immunoSEQ multiplex PCR; TCRdb's copy has only in-frame clones and leaves some out. The D gene and trimming were derived from the DNA, and the V and J assignments and clone size from that table. The sample holds about 380,000 clones, about 89% seen once. These data belong to a study of blood T cell repertoires in COVID-19. Background on the study: Italy, Spain and the United States were the sources of the convalescent and acute COVID-19 samples. Nucleic acid was either cDNA or gDNA, and it came from T cells, B-cell-depleted T cells, or PBMCs.

The CDR3 contains 15 residues. The germline V and J ends were trimmed by 4 bases and 4 bases, with 13 bases remaining between them. Germline V lookup: CDR1 SGHDN, CDR2 FVKESK. Sequencing was carried out using peripheral blood. This receptor was obtained from a man aged 35 to 55 with acute or convalescent COVID-19. The gene calls are TRBV14 and TRBJ1-4, with a weak D call TRBD1 (5 bases). CDR3 DNA sequence: TGTGCCAGCAGCCTCGCACGACAGATTAATGAAAAACTGTTTTTT. This gives the protein CASSLARQINEKLFF.